The present entry profiles one T cell receptor (beta chain) with its context. Its antigen is unidentified. This sample is drawn from a study of OX40 agonist ivuxolimab in advanced cancers. Repertoires were generated with immunoSEQ multiplex PCR, while TCRdb's copy carries only in-frame clones and drops some. This repertoire shows more than 75,000 clones, more than 80% found once; its top ten account for over 0.2%. The CDR3 is 13 residues long. Unmatched junction bases numbered 5, after V lost 3 bases and J lost 7 bases. Germline V lookup: CDR1 SQVTM, CDR2 ANQGSEA. Findings and caveats of the study: Expanded clones were, on average, more numerous in CD8+ T cells than in CD4+. The specificity for antigen of the expanded peripheral T cells was not determined.

The sample was CD4+ or CD8+ T cells sorted from blood, taken in a trial of the OX40 agonist ivuxolimab. The clonotype was recovered from an adult with an advanced solid tumor such as melanoma, head and neck, liver or kidney cancer. This chain uses TRBV29-1 with TRBJ1-2; 10 nucleotides align to TRBD1. In DNA form, the CDR3 reads TGCAGCGTTGAGGGGACAGGGGACTCTGGCTACACCTTC. Encoded protein: CSVEGTGDSGYTF.